This T cell receptor (beta chain) emerged from a study of T cells after posttransplantation cyclophosphamide. Whole-study results and caveats: Later post-transplant blood repertoires were often dominated by donor CD8+ memory clones. Skin or GI-infiltrating T cells shared few TRB sequences with blood.

TCRdb's table, derived via immunoSEQ multiplex PCR, lists solely in-frame clones and lacks some. The sample carries roughly 10,000 clones, more than 80% recorded once. The V gene's germline CDR1 is KGHSH and CDR2 LQKENI. V lost 3 bases and J lost 2; bases outside the gene matches: 0. CDR3 length: 14 amino acids. Note on this clone: Its antigen is not identified.

Control samples came 1 year after myeloablative marrow transplants with methotrexate plus calcineurin inhibitor. The clonotype was recovered from a male patient in his forties or fifties who received an allogeneic stem cell transplant from an unrelated donor, was CMV-positive, and had chronic GVHD only. Some T cells here may be from the graft donor. The starting material was PBMCs, obtained 430 to 450 days after allogeneic stem cell transplant with calcineurin inhibitor and methotrexate. The gene calls are TRBV18 and TRBJ1-3, with 8 bases lining up with TRBD1. The CDR3 is CASSPRGPGNTIYF. DNA for the CDR3: TGTGCCAGCTCACCCAGGGGGCCTGGAAACACCATATATTTT. The variable domain in full, completed from reference TRBV18 and TRBJ1-3, reads NAGVMQNPRHLVRRRGQEARLRCSPMKGHSHVYWYRQLPEEGLKFMVYLQKENIIDESGMPKERFSAEFPKEGPSILRIQQVVRGDSAAYFCASSPRGPGNTIYFGEGSWLTVV.